Following are 7 T cell receptor beta chains from one sample sequenced in a study of blood T cell repertoires in COVID-19. Sequencing was performed with immunoSEQ multiplex PCR; in TCRdb, only in-frame clones are kept and a portion is missing. This sample yields 35,000 or so clones, of which 88% are seen a single time; approximately 6.8% belongs to the top ten. Sequenced input: peripheral blood. Every receptor here comes from a human donor in a cohort sampled during active COVID-19.

The J gene is TRBJ2-1, the V gene TRBV2, with 7 bases that match TRBD2. In germline, CDR1 is SNHLY, CDR2 FYNNEI. Trimming took 7 bases from V and 1 from J; bases not matched to a gene: 7. This CDR3 spans 15 amino acids. The CDR3 sequence: CASTRQRGSYNEQFF. Written as DNA, the CDR3 is TGTGCCAGCACCAGGCAGCGGGGATCCTACAATGAGCAGTTCTTC.

In this sample, this clone turned up a few times. The rearrangement uses TRBV11-3 and TRBJ2-7, with D maybe TRBD1 (6 bases). This CDR3 has 14 residues. V lost 5 bases and J 4 bases, leaving 15 bases between the germline ends. From germline, CDR1 is SGHNT and CDR2 YENEEA. The CDR3 region has the DNA TGTGCCAGCAGCACCAGGGGCGGAAAATACGAGCAGTACTTC. It encodes CASSTRGGKYEQYF.

The chain combines TRBV7-8 with TRBJ1-5, with D possibly TRBD1 on 6 matching bases. CDR3 length equals 16 residues. V was trimmed by 5 bases and J by 0 bases, leaving 14 bases between them. Germline values: CDR1 SGHVS, CDR2 FQNEAQ. In nucleotides, the CDR3 is TGTGCCAGCAGCCATCCCCCGGGACATAGCAATCAGCCCCAGCATTTT. It codes for CASSHPPGHSNQPQHF.

The rearrangement links TRBV4-1 to TRBJ2-7; a possible D gene is TRBD1 (6 bases). V lost 0 bases, J lost 1 base, and 7 bases lay in between. Germline V lookup: CDR1 MGHRA, CDR2 YSYEKL. The CDR3 has 14 residues. CDR3 residues: CASSQDTGSYEQYF. The DNA for the CDR3 is TGCGCCAGCAGCCAAGACACAGGGTCCTACGAGCAGTACTTC.

This clone was counted between two and nine times. The rearrangement links TRBV4-1 to TRBJ1-1; D possibly corresponds to TRBD1 (5 bases). Germline V lookup: CDR1 MGHRA, CDR2 YSYEKL. The CDR3 contains 16 residues. V was shortened by 4 bases and J by 0 bases, with 15 bases between the two germline ends. This chain's CDR3 is CASSLLDGHMNTEAFF. For the CDR3, the DNA is TGCGCCAGCAGCCTACTGGACGGACACATGAACACTGAAGCTTTCTTT.

This chain joins TRBV5-4 and TRBJ2-3; a possible D gene is TRBD2 (5 bases). The CDR3 contains 13 residues. The V end was cut by 4 bases, the J end by 8 bases, with 14 bases between. Germline-derived CDR1 and CDR2 are SGHNT and YYREEE (reference sequence). The CDR3 reads CASSLEGVGTQYF. CDR3 nucleotides: TGTGCCAGCAGCCTCGAGGGAGTTGGTACGCAGTATTTT.

The chain combines TRBV19 with TRBJ2-3; the match to TRBD2 covers 13 bases. V lost 10 bases to trimming and J lost 2 bases; unmatched junction nucleotides: 3. The CDR3 spans 14 residues. From germline, CDR1 is LNHDA and CDR2 SQIVND (reference sequence). The CDR3 sequence is CATGTSGVTDTQYF. CDR3 nucleotides: TGTGCCACAGGGACTAGCGGGGTCACAGATACGCAGTATTTT. The full variable domain, rest sourced from reference TRBV19 and TRBJ2-3, is DGGITQSPKYLFRKEGQNVTLSCEQNLNHDAMYWYRQDPGQGLRLIYYSQIVNDFQKGDIAEGYSVSREKKESFPLTVTSAQKNPTAFYLCATGTSGVTDTQYFGPGTRLTVL.